Listed here are 16 T cell receptor beta chains from one sample, sequenced in a study of blood T cell repertoires in COVID-19. The method was immunoSEQ multiplex PCR; TCRdb's version includes in-frame clones alone and lacks a portion of them. This table holds some 330,000 clones, over 85% found once. Sequencing was performed on peripheral blood. The receptors here all came from a woman in her twenties or thirties with COVID-19, enrolled during active disease.

V gene TRBV3-1 (or the pseudogene TRBV3-2) combines with J gene TRBJ1-1; 7 bases are a match to TRBD1. The trim removed 3 bases at V and 5 bases at J, leaving 6 bases unmatched. The germline V gene has CDR1 LGHDT and CDR2 YNNKEL (reference sequence). This CDR3 contains 14 residues. CDR3 in amino acids: CASSQETGRTEAFF. As DNA, the CDR3 is TGTGCCAGCAGCCAGGAGACAGGGAGGACTGAAGCTTTCTTT.

The chain couples TRBV30 to TRBJ1-2; the match to TRBD1 covers 10 bases. V lost 4 bases, J lost 8 bases, and 7 bases stayed unmatched. The germline V gene encodes CDR1 GTSNPN and CDR2 SVGIG (reference sequence). CDR3 length: 13 residues. This CDR3 is CAWTRQGAKGYTF. CDR3 coding DNA: TGTGCCTGGACCAGACAGGGGGCGAAAGGCTACACCTTC.

The chain couples TRBV13 to TRBJ2-3; tentatively, D is TRBD2 (7 bases). Germline V gene sequence: CDR1 PRHDT, CDR2 FYEKMQ (reference sequence). The CDR3 is made up of 15 amino acids. V lost 3 bases and J 1 base, leaving 11 bases between the germline ends. CDR3 DNA sequence: TGTGCCAGCAGCTTTCTAGGGGGGGGCACAGATACGCAGTATTTT. It translates to CASSFLGGGTDTQYF.

This chain connects TRBV6-5 to TRBJ1-3; D perhaps matches TRBD1 (6 bases). CDR1 is MNHEY, CDR2 SVGAGI, per germline. The CDR3 is 15 amino acids. The CDR3 loop is CSLRHNRAAGNTIYF. CDR3 coding DNA: TGTTCCCTGAGGCACAACAGGGCCGCTGGAAACACCATATATTTT.

This clone was counted only a few times. The rearrangement joins TRBV29-1 to TRBJ1-1; D uncertain. The CDR3 runs to 12 residues. Germline V gene lookup returns CDR1 SQVTM and CDR2 ANQGSEA. V was cut by 5 bases and J by 1 base, with 8 bases left in between. The CDR3 spells CSVIRGNTEAFF. CDR3 coding DNA: TGCAGCGTTATCCGGGGGAACACTGAAGCTTTCTTT.

This clone was detected a few times. The rearrangement uses TRBV3-1 (or the pseudogene TRBV3-2) and TRBJ1-1; D remains unclear. Germline values: CDR1 LGHDT, CDR2 YNNKEL (reference sequence). Trimming removed 5 bases at V and 7 bases at J, with 11 bases between. The CDR3 has 12 amino acids. In DNA, the CDR3 is TGTGCCAGCAGCTTTGGGCCGAGTGAAGCTTTCTTT. Amino acids: CASSFGPSEAFF.

The genes are TRBV19 and TRBJ1-2; 7 nucleotides line up with TRBD1. The trim removed 5 bases at V and 5 bases at J, leaving 5 bases unmatched. There are 13 residues in the CDR3. The germline CDR1 and CDR2 sequences are LNHDA and SQIVND (reference sequence). The CDR3 nucleotides are TGTGCCAGTAGTTGGCAGGGGGAGTATGGCTACACCTTC. Translation: CASSWQGEYGYTF.

This clone was detected only once. The rearrangement joins TRBV18 to TRBJ2-3; D perhaps matches TRBD2 (6 bases). The ends were cut back, 0 bases at V and 5 bases at J, with 12 bases in the middle. From germline, CDR1 is KGHSH and CDR2 LQKENI. This CDR3 spans 15 amino acids. The CDR3 spells CASSPPTSYGDTQYF. CDR3 coding DNA: TGTGCCAGCTCACCACCAACTAGCTATGGAGATACGCAGTATTTT.

This rearrangement joins TRBV7-8 to TRBJ1-5; no firm D call. This CDR3 comprises 18 residues. Germline V lookup: CDR1 SGHVS, CDR2 FQNEAQ. The V end was cut by 1 base, the J end by 6 bases, with 22 bases between. The CDR3 sequence is CASSLGLGLGLGSQPQHF. The CDR3 DNA reads TGTGCCAGCAGCTTAGGTTTGGGGTTAGGGCTAGGGAGTCAGCCCCAGCATTTT.

The genes are TRBV11-2 and TRBJ1-2, with D hard to call. V lost 2 bases, J lost 6 bases, and 16 bases lay in between. CDR1 and CDR2 (germline): SGHAT, FQNNGV. The CDR3 sequence is 15 residues long. CDR3 in amino acids: CASSLYAIYLHGYTF. CDR3 DNA sequence: TGTGCCAGCAGCTTATACGCAATCTATTTACATGGCTACACCTTC.

CDR3 amino acids: CASSQDNGGGQGEQFF. The CDR3, as DNA: TGTGCCAGCAGCCAAGATAATGGCGGGGGCCAGGGGGAGCAGTTCTTC. The chain recombines TRBV14 with TRBJ2-1, with D tentatively TRBD2 (7 bases). This CDR3 region has 16 residues. Germline loops: CDR1 SGHDN, CDR2 FVKESK. The V and J ends lost 0 bases and 10 bases respectively, with 19 bases between them.

This chain links TRBV19 with TRBJ1-4, with 7 bases lining up with TRBD1. The CDR3 has 15 residues. After removal of 5 bases from V and 6 bases from J, the junction contained 9 bases not matched to a gene. Germline loops: CDR1 LNHDA, CDR2 SQIVND (reference sequence). The CDR3 reads CASSSRQGPYEKLFF. The CDR3 DNA sequence: TGTGCCAGTAGTTCCCGACAGGGACCCTATGAAAAACTGTTTTTT.

The chain is built from TRBV2 and TRBJ1-1; D unresolved. CDR3 length equals 14 residues. CDR1 is SNHLY, CDR2 FYNNEI, per germline. V was shortened by 5 bases and J by 0 bases, with 10 bases between the two germline ends. The CDR3 is CASSLTTLNTEAFF. In nucleotides, the CDR3 is TGTGCCAGCAGTTTAACGACATTGAACACTGAAGCTTTCTTT.

This chain links TRBV11-2 with TRBJ2-7; no clear D. Deletions cut 4 bases from V and 2 bases from J, with 6 bases between. There are 12 residues in the CDR3. Germline V gene sequence: CDR1 SGHAT, CDR2 FQNNGV. The CDR3 DNA is TGTGCCAGCAGCTATTCCGCCTACGAGCAGTACTTC. Translating gives CASSYSAYEQYF.

J is TRBJ2-3 and V is TRBV6-1, with a possible D match to TRBD2 (6 bases). The ends were cut back, 0 bases at V and 2 bases at J, with 12 bases in the middle. CDR1 is MNHNS and CDR2 is SASEGT in the germline V gene. The CDR3 is 16 residues long. The CDR3 loop reads CASSEAGTPHTDTQYF. The CDR3 nucleotides read TGTGCCAGCAGTGAAGCAGGGACTCCCCACACAGATACGCAGTATTTT.

Worth noting for this clone: Other DNA sequences of this sample code for an identical CDR3. The chain combines TRBV28 with TRBJ2-3, with TRBD1 matching 7 bases. The germline V gene encodes CDR1 MDHEN and CDR2 SYDVKM. The length of the CDR3 is 14 residues. The J segment lost 1 base and the V segment lost 5 bases, leaving 3 bases of the junction unmatched. Here the CDR3 reads CASSRDRGTDTQYF. The DNA of the CDR3 is TGTGCCAGCAGTCGCGACAGGGGCACAGATACGCAGTATTTT. The full variable domain, completed using reference TRBV28 and TRBJ2-3, is DVKVTQSSRYLVKRTGEKVFLECVQDMDHENMFWYRQDPGLGLRLIYFSYDVKMKEKGDIPEGYSVSREKKERFSLILESASTNQTSMYLCASSRDRGTDTQYFGPGTRLTVL.